These T cell receptor beta chains were read from a single sample in a study of T-cell memory formation after mild COVID-19. TCRdb independently ran MiXCR on the 5' RACE reads; one entry per CDR3 protein. The repertoire has 120,000 to 150,000 distinct CDR3 sequences, 15% to 20% of them found once; the top ten carry around 2%. The source material was PBMCs or a T cell subset sorted from them (not recorded which). These receptors were taken from an adult woman who had mild COVID-19 (a few samples of this study predate the infection). Cell type and time point are not known. CDR3s include the opening cysteine and the closing phenylalanine or tryptophan. The order of the fields is clone size, V gene, J gene, D gene, CDR3 DNA, CDR3 protein. The D gene is left open where the match is weak. Clone size appears in some rows only: once, few, many, or a class for an expanded clone.

-,TRBV11-2,TRBJ2-1,TRBD2,TGTGCCAGCAGCTTAGGGAGGGCTAGCGGAACCAATGAGCAGTTCTTC,CASSLGRASGTNEQFF
-,TRBV19,TRBJ1-6,-,TGTGCCAGTAGCGAACGGACGGGCGTGTTCGGGTCACCCCTCCACTTT,CASSERTGVFGSPLHF
few,TRBV24-1,TRBJ2-3,TRBD2,TGTGCCACCAGTGACCCCATTGGGGGGGGTTACACAGATACGCAGTATTTT,CATSDPIGGGYTDTQYF
few,TRBV5-1,TRBJ2-5,TRBD1,TGCGCCAGCAGCTCACTCGGGGACAGGCAAGAGACCCAGTACTTC,CASSSLGDRQETQYF
once,TRBV5-1,TRBJ1-1,-,TGCACCAGCAGCCGGGGCCGGGACACCGAAGCTTTCTTT,CTSSRGRDTEAFF
-,TRBV6-5,TRBJ1-2,-,TGTGCCAGCAGTTACTCGCCGGGAGGGCGCTATGGCCACACCTTC,CASSYSPGGRYGHTF
-,TRBV11-2,TRBJ2-1,TRBD2,TGTGCCAGCAGCCCCAAGCGGGACGAGCAGTTCTTC,CASSPKRDEQFF
-,TRBV7-2,TRBJ2-1,TRBD1,TGTGCCAGCAGCGTCGGGACAGTAGCGCAGTTCTTC,CASSVGTVAQFF
-,TRBV11-2,TRBJ2-3,TRBD2,TGTGCCAGCCGTCAACTAGCGGGGATAAAAGCGAATACGCAGTATTTT,CASRQLAGIKANTQYF
-,TRBV2,TRBJ1-4,-,TGTGCCAGCAGTGTGAGGGTAGCGAATGAAAAACTGTTTTTT,CASSVRVANEKLFF
many,TRBV18,TRBJ1-4,-,TGTGCCAGCTCACCGGGGGCAACTAATGAAAAACTGTTTTTT,CASSPGATNEKLFF
-,TRBV24-1,TRBJ2-2,-,TGTGCCACCAGTGATTGGTACTCCTACACCGGGGAGCTGTTTTTT,CATSDWYSYTGELFF
few,TRBV6-1,TRBJ2-2,-,TGTGCCAGCAGTGAAGATCAATGGGCCGGGGAGCTGTTTTTT,CASSEDQWAGELFF
-,TRBV6-6,TRBJ2-2,-,TGTGCCAGCAGTTATGGGGTGAAGAACACCGGGGAGCTGTTTTTT,CASSYGVKNTGELFF
-,TRBV10-3,TRBJ2-5,-,TGTGCCATCAGTGAGTCGGGTGGGGAGACCCAGTACTTC,CAISESGGETQYF
few,TRBV5-1,TRBJ2-1,TRBD2,TGCGCCAGCAGCTCCGGCACCCTACTAGCGGGGGGGTACCATGAGCAGTTCTTC,CASSSGTLLAGGYHEQFF
-,TRBV19,TRBJ1-1,-,TGTGCCAGACCCGGGGGGGGAACTGAAGCTTTCTTT,CARPGGGTEAFF
-,TRBV11-2,TRBJ2-3,TRBD2,TGTGCCAGCAGACCGATAGCGGGAGGGCCGTCTTTT,CASRPIAGGPSF
few,TRBV20-1,TRBJ1-1,-,TGCAGTGCTAGAGAGTGGGGGGCGAACACTGAAGCTTTCTTT,CSAREWGANTEAFF
-,TRBV29-1,TRBJ1-2,-,TGCAGCGTTGGGGGGTCCTGGGGCTACACCTTC,CSVGGSWGYTF
few,TRBV3-1,TRBJ1-5,-,TGTGCCAGCAGCCAAGGCGAGCGGGGGCAGCCCCAGCATTTT,CASSQGERGQPQHF
few,TRBV3-1,TRBJ1-3,-,TGTGCCAGCAGCCCTCGGGAGGGCTTCTCTGGAAACACCATATATTTT,CASSPREGFSGNTIYF
few,TRBV28,TRBJ2-7,TRBD1,TGTGCCAGCAGTACGAGGACAGGGGGATACGAGCAGTACTTC,CASSTRTGGYEQYF
few,TRBV10-2,TRBJ2-5,TRBD1,TGCGCCAGCAACTTGGGACAGGCTAGGGGAGAGACCCAGTACTTC,CASNLGQARGETQYF
few,TRBV5-1,TRBJ1-4,-,TGCGCCAGCAGCACCTCGGGACAAGAAGATGAAAAACTGTTTTTT,CASSTSGQEDEKLFF
-,TRBV10-2,TRBJ2-2,TRBD1,TGCGCCAGCAGTGACAGGGGACAGATCACCGGGGAGCTGTTTTTT,CASSDRGQITGELFF
few,TRBV24-1,TRBJ1-1,-,TGTGCCACCAGTGATTTATGGCAGGGGTGGAATGGTGAAGCTTTCTTT,CATSDLWQGWNGEAFF
-,TRBV6-2/TRBV6-3,TRBJ2-7,-,TGTGCCAGCAGATATCCCCATGGACGGAGCTCCTACGAGCAGTACTTC,CASRYPHGRSSYEQYF
-,TRBV12-3/TRBV12-4,TRBJ2-1,-,TGTGCCAGCAGTTTGGCGAGAACCTTCTACAATGAGCAGTTCTTC,CASSLARTFYNEQFF
-,TRBV30,TRBJ2-5,TRBD1,TGTGCCTGGGCACAGGGGGCGGGGGAGACCCAGTACTTC,CAWAQGAGETQYF
-,TRBV11-2,TRBJ2-1,TRBD2,TGTGCCAGCAGCTTTCAGATTGGTAGGACTAGCGGGAGGGACAATGAGCAGTTCTTC,CASSFQIGRTSGRDNEQFF
few,TRBV5-1,TRBJ1-5,-,TGCGCCAGCAGCTTGGAGGCCGGCTGGCCCCAGCATTTT,CASSLEAGWPQHF
-,TRBV9,TRBJ2-1,TRBD1,TGTGCCAGCAGCCCTGGAGGACAGGGGGCTTGGTCCTACAATGAGCAGTTCTTC,CASSPGGQGAWSYNEQFF
-,TRBV4-2,TRBJ1-2,TRBD1,TGTGCCAGCAGCTCACAGGGGGCGTCGTTTAACTATGGCTACACCTTC,CASSSQGASFNYGYTF
few,TRBV29-1,TRBJ2-1,TRBD1,TGCAGCGCCGGGACAGGGGGCCACAATGAGCAGTTCTTC,CSAGTGGHNEQFF
-,TRBV20-1,TRBJ2-1,-,TGCAGTGCTAGACCGAGTCATGAGCAGTTCTTC,CSARPSHEQFF
-,TRBV18,TRBJ2-1,TRBD2,TGTGCCAGCTCTCCCGGGACTAGCGGGAGTTTGAATGAGCAGTTCTTC,CASSPGTSGSLNEQFF
-,TRBV7-9,TRBJ2-1,TRBD2,TGTGCCAGCAGCTTAGACCCCGGGAGGGCCTCGAGCTTC,CASSLDPGRASSF
few,TRBV12-3/TRBV12-4,TRBJ1-1,TRBD1,TGTGCCAGCAGTTCTGGACAGGGTAAAGCTTTCTTT,CASSSGQGKAFF
-,TRBV24-1,TRBJ2-7,TRBD1,TGTGCCACCAGTGATCACGACAGGGGGCTCGACGAGCAGTACTTC,CATSDHDRGLDEQYF
once,TRBV11-2,TRBJ2-4,-,TGTGCCAGCAGCTGGGGACTGCTACCTAGGATTCAGTACTTC,CASSWGLLPRIQYF
-,TRBV6-5,TRBJ2-7,-,TGTGCCAGCAGCCAGGGTTTCTACGAGCAGTACTTC,CASSQGFYEQYF
-,TRBV7-2,TRBJ2-7,TRBD2,TGTGCCAGCAGCTTAAGGTCTAGCGGTGGGGACGAGCAGTACTTC,CASSLRSSGGDEQYF
-,TRBV21-1,TRBJ2-5,-,TGTGCCAGCAGCACCACGTACCGGGACAAACAAGAGACCCAGTACTTC,CASSTTYRDKQETQYF
few,TRBV7-6,TRBJ1-1,-,TGTGCCAGCAGCTTAGCTTCAGGGGCCGGAGCTTTCTTT,CASSLASGAGAFF
-,TRBV7-8,TRBJ1-5,-,TGTGCCAGCAGCTTGTGGGAAAGTAATCAGCCCCAGCATTTT,CASSLWESNQPQHF
-,TRBV19,TRBJ1-5,-,TGTGCCAGTAGTCGGGGGCGGGATAGCAATCAGCCCCAGCATTTT,CASSRGRDSNQPQHF
-,TRBV2,TRBJ2-3,TRBD2,TGTGCCAGCGGGAGGCTCAGCGGGAGGGCCGGCACAGATACGCAGTATTTT,CASGRLSGRAGTDTQYF
-,TRBV24-1,TRBJ2-1,-,TGTGCCACCAGTGATTTGGACTACAATGAGCAGTTCTTC,CATSDLDYNEQFF
few,TRBV7-9,TRBJ2-1,TRBD2,TGTGCCAGCAGCTTAGCGGGTGTAGAAGCGGGAGGCATAGGTCAGCTCTTC,CASSLAGVEAGGIGQLF
-,TRBV2,TRBJ1-5,-,TGTGCCAGCAGTGTGGCCGGTGTGGGCAATCAGCCCCAGCATTTT,CASSVAGVGNQPQHF
few,TRBV5-1,TRBJ1-2,-,TGCGCCAGCAGCTCAGACTGGCTTTTTGGCTACACCTTC,CASSSDWLFGYTF
-,TRBV6-6,TRBJ1-1,TRBD1,TGTGCCAGCAGTTACACGGGGCAGGGGGCGGTTGGCACTGAAGCTTTCTTT,CASSYTGQGAVGTEAFF
few,TRBV7-9,TRBJ1-1,-,TGTGCCAGCAGCAGTAAGTTGATTGAAGCTTTCTTT,CASSSKLIEAFF
few,TRBV4-1,TRBJ2-2,TRBD2,TGCGCCAGCAGGAGGAGCTGGCGGGAGGGCCCCGGGGAGCTGTTTTTT,CASRRSWREGPGELFF
few,TRBV19,TRBJ2-7,TRBD1,TGTGCCAGTAACAGGGGGGTTTCCTACGAGCAGTACTTC,CASNRGVSYEQYF
many,TRBV9,TRBJ2-5,-,TGTGCCAGCAGCGTAGGCGCGGGGGAGACCCAGTACTTC,CASSVGAGETQYF
-,TRBV6-6,TRBJ1-1,TRBD1,TGTGCCAGCAGTTCGCAACAGGGGCGGGCTTTCTTT,CASSSQQGRAFF
many,TRBV6-2/TRBV6-3,TRBJ2-7,-,TGTGCCAGCAGTGCAGCGGATGCCTACGAGCAGTACTTC,CASSAADAYEQYF
-,TRBV20-1,TRBJ1-2,-,TGCAGTGCTAGAGACCCTTGGACTTATGGCTACACCTTC,CSARDPWTYGYTF